These 21 T cell receptor beta chains came from one sample sequenced in a study of HIV-infected patients and healthy controls. No cell fractionation was done, so the repertoire covers all unsorted peripheral blood T cells. cDNA was made from about 510 ng RNA using alpha and beta constant primers. Alpha and beta chain libraries were made separately by chain-specific third strand synthesis with multiplexing indices. TCRdb used MiXCR to reprocess the 5' RACE reads, holding one entry per CDR3 protein. The data show 10,000 to 15,000 distinct CDR3 sequences, 11% seen once. The sample consisted of blood. These receptors were obtained from an adult in good health.

This clonotype has a handful of counts. J is TRBJ2-3 and V is TRBV12-3 or TRBV12-4, with 11 bases aligning to TRBD2. V shed 6 bases and J 6 bases; nucleotides not matched to a gene: 14. This CDR3 region has 17 residues. In DNA form, the CDR3 reads TGTGCCAGCAGCCTTAGCGGGAGGGCGAGGGGCGGGGATACGCAGTATTTT. Protein: CASSLSGRARGGDTQYF.

Sample share makes this clonotype medium-sized. This chain connects TRBV28 to TRBJ1-1; D gene uncertain. CDR1 is MDHEN, CDR2 SYDVKM, per germline. CDR3 length: 15 amino acids. Trimming pared 8 bases from V and 0 bases from J, leaving 16 bases between. CDR3 residues: CASLRPGQLNTEAFF. In DNA form, the CDR3 reads TGTGCCAGCCTACGACCTGGGCAGCTGAACACTGAAGCTTTCTTT.

This clonotype is medium-sized (0.01 to 0.1%) by share. The rearrangement links TRBV27 to TRBJ1-1; no definite D call. Germline CDR1 reads MNHEY; CDR2 reads SMNVEV (reference sequence). With 6 bases removed from V and 1 base from J, the gap between germline ends came to 9 bases. The CDR3 has 13 residues. CDR3 sequence: CASRPPRNTEAFF. CDR3 coding DNA: TGTGCCAGCAGGCCCCCCAGGAACACTGAAGCTTTCTTT.

There are many counts of this clonotype. The chain carries TRBV20-1 and TRBJ2-1, with TRBD2 matching 10 bases. The CDR3 is made up of 14 amino acids. Germline loops: CDR1 DFQATT, CDR2 SNEGSKA (reference sequence). The junction had 6 bases not matched to a gene; V was cut back by 4 bases and J by 6 bases. CDR3 nucleotides: TGCAGTGCTACCCCTAGCGGGAGTGTCAATGAGCAGTTCTTC. It yields the protein CSATPSGSVNEQFF.

By share, this clonotype ranks as medium-sized (0.01 to 0.1%). V is TRBV29-1 and J is TRBJ1-1; TRBD1 aligns across 10 bases. Germline CDR1 reads SQVTM; CDR2 reads ANQGSEA. V gave up 3 bases and J gave up 4 bases; unmatched junction bases: 2. The CDR3 loop spans 13 amino acids. The CDR3 reads CSVDRTGGTEAFF. CDR3 nucleotides: TGCAGCGTTGATAGGACAGGGGGCACTGAAGCTTTCTTT.

The J gene is TRBJ2-7, the V gene TRBV7-2; 7 nucleotides line up with TRBD2. Germline CDR1 reads SGHTA; CDR2 reads FQGNSA. With V trimmed by 5 bases and J by 4 bases, 8 bases remained unmatched. This CDR3 region has 14 residues. CDR3 nucleotide sequence: TGTGCCAGCAGCCGACCCGGGGGAGGGTACGAGCAGTACTTC. The encoded protein is CASSRPGGGYEQYF.

This clonotype was seen many times. The V gene is TRBV2, the J gene TRBJ2-3; unclear D gene. The CDR3 length is 14 residues. Per the germline V gene, CDR1 is SNHLY and CDR2 is FYNNEI. V was clipped by 0 bases and J by 2 bases, with 6 bases between them. Written as DNA, the CDR3 is TGTGCCAGCAGTGAAGCCCGGACCACAGATACGCAGTATTTT. Residues: CASSEARTTDTQYF.

This clonotype is medium-sized (0.01 to 0.1%) in the sample. CDR3 residues: CATVGPEGLLDLHEQYF. The CDR3 region has the DNA TGTGCCACAGTGGGGCCAGAAGGACTCCTCGACCTCCACGAGCAGTACTTC. This sequence joins TRBV6-5 and TRBJ2-7; TRBD1 or TRBD2 may be the D gene (5 bases each). The germline V gene encodes CDR1 MNHEY and CDR2 SVGAGI. The V end lost 10 bases, the J end lost 5 bases, and 30 bases lay between the germline ends. This CDR3 contains 17 residues.

This clonotype was recorded at least ten times. The chain carries TRBV12-3 or TRBV12-4 and TRBJ1-1, with D hard to call. The CDR3 consists of 10 residues. The V end lost 8 bases, the J end lost 3 bases, and 4 bases lay between the germline ends. The CDR3 is CASGDTEAFF. The CDR3, as DNA: TGTGCCAGCGGGGACACTGAAGCTTTCTTT.

By proportion, this clonotype is medium-sized. The V call is TRBV7-2, the J call TRBJ2-1; D not certain. CDR3 length: 15 residues. The germline CDR1 and CDR2 sequences are SGHTA and FQGNSA. Trimming left V 4 bases short and J 0 bases short, with 10 bases between. CDR3 amino acids: CASSSDGYSYNEQFF. CDR3 DNA sequence: TGTGCCAGCAGCTCGGACGGGTACTCCTACAATGAGCAGTTCTTC.

In its sample, this clonotype was seen many times. This CDR3 is CASSLRDSFNIQYF. In DNA form, the CDR3 reads TGTGCCAGCAGTTTGCGGGACAGCTTCAACATTCAGTACTTC. The rearrangement uses TRBV12-3 or TRBV12-4 and TRBJ2-4; D might be TRBD1 (7 bases). V lost 3 bases to trimming and J lost 7 bases, with 13 bases between them. CDR3 length equals 14 residues.

This clonotype is classed as medium-sized (0.01 to 0.1%). The V call is TRBV27, the J call TRBJ2-1; 10 nucleotides align to TRBD2. The germline gives CDR1 MNHEY, CDR2 SMNVEV (reference sequence). With 3 bases clipped from V and 6 bases from J, the junction kept 11 bases outside the gene matches. The CDR3 loop spans 17 amino acids. The CDR3 DNA sequence: TGTGCCAGCAGTTTGGTGCAGCGGGAGGGTCATGGCAATGAGCAGTTCTTC. It yields the protein CASSLVQREGHGNEQFF.

Many counts were recorded for this clonotype. The V call is TRBV28, the J call TRBJ2-3; 14 nucleotides agree with TRBD2. CDR1 MDHEN and CDR2 SYDVKM come from the germline V gene. The CDR3 runs 13 residues. V gave up 11 bases and J gave up 6 bases; unmatched junction bases: 4. In DNA form, the CDR3 reads TGTGCCGGAAGGACTAGCGGGAGGGATACGCAGTATTTT. The encoded protein is CAGRTSGRDTQYF.

This clonotype was found many times. The chain uses TRBV15 and TRBJ2-1; 8 bases map to TRBD2. V lost 9 bases and J lost 2; bases outside the gene matches: 9. CDR1 is LNHNV, CDR2 YYDKDF, per germline (reference sequence). There are 15 residues in the CDR3. The CDR3 loop reads CATKLAATTYNEQFF. The CDR3 DNA follows: TGTGCCACAAAACTAGCGGCTACGACCTACAATGAGCAGTTCTTC.

This clonotype was seen more than once but under ten times. The chain recombines TRBV20-1 with TRBJ1-4; perhaps TRBD1 as D (5 bases). This CDR3 is 15 amino acids long. CDR1 is DFQATT, CDR2 SNEGSKA, per germline (reference sequence). The ends were cut back, 6 bases at V and 0 bases at J, with 14 bases in the middle. CDR3 residues: CSATSTAATNEKLFF. DNA of the CDR3: TGCAGTGCAACCTCGACAGCTGCAACTAATGAAAAACTGTTTTTT.

This clonotype has at least ten counts. This chain joins TRBV11-2 and TRBJ1-3; D remains unclear. V shed 7 bases and J shed 2 bases, with 9 bases lying between them. Germline CDR1 is SGHAT and CDR2 is FQNNGV. The CDR3 consists of 13 residues. As DNA, the CDR3 is TGTGCCAGCATCCGCGGACCTGGAAACACCATATATTTT. Translated: CASIRGPGNTIYF.

Within the sample, this clonotype is medium-sized (0.01 to 0.1%). V usage is TRBV28 and J usage is TRBJ2-1, with 13 nucleotides matching TRBD2. The CDR3 contains 18 residues. The germline V gene encodes CDR1 MDHEN and CDR2 SYDVKM. V trimming: 9 bases; J trimming: 0 bases; junction bases outside the gene matches: 11. This chain's CDR3 is CARTGTSGTRSSYNEQFF. In nucleotides, the CDR3 is TGTGCCAGAACGGGGACTAGCGGGACCCGGAGCTCCTACAATGAGCAGTTCTTC.

This clonotype appeared a few times. The rearrangement links TRBV7-2 to TRBJ2-2; D not resolved. Looked up from germline, CDR1 is SGHTA and CDR2 is FQGNSA. This CDR3 region has 15 residues. V lost 5 bases, J lost 7 bases, and 17 bases lay in between. The DNA of the CDR3 is TGTGCCAGCAGCAGATCGGGCCTCCGGGTCGGGGAGCTGTTTTTT. It yields the protein CASSRSGLRVGELFF.

In this sample, this clonotype is medium-sized. This chain links TRBV29-1 with TRBJ1-1; the D gene is possibly TRBD1 (6 bases). CDR3 length: 13 residues. CDR1 is SQVTM, CDR2 ANQGSEA, per germline. The V and J ends lost 7 bases and 4 bases respectively, with 16 bases between them. The CDR3 protein is CSATTGQGTEAFF. CDR3 nucleotide sequence: TGCAGCGCAACCACAGGGCAGGGCACTGAAGCTTTCTTT. The full variable domain, rest sourced from reference TRBV29-1 and TRBJ1-1, is SAVISQKPSRDICQRGTSLTIQCQVDSQVTMMFWYRQQPGQSLTLIATANQGSEATYESGFVIDKFPISRPNLTFSTLTVSNMSPEDSSIYLCSATTGQGTEAFFGQGTRLTVV.

This clonotype is categorized as medium-sized. The genes are TRBV12-3 or TRBV12-4 and TRBJ1-5; D gene uncertain. This CDR3 is 14 amino acids long. Between the trimmed V and J ends, which lost 3 bases and 2 bases, there was a span of 8 bases. CDR3 sequence reads: CASSFSGGNQPQHF. Here the CDR3 DNA reads TGTGCCAGCAGTTTCAGTGGTGGCAATCAGCCCCAGCATTTT.

The table lists this clonotype with many counts. The gene calls are TRBV12-3 or TRBV12-4 and TRBJ2-4; the D gene could be TRBD1 or TRBD2 (5 bases each). The CDR3 is 18 amino acids. The V end lost 3 bases, the J end lost 3 bases, and 21 bases lay between the germline ends. The CDR3 DNA reads as TGTGCCAGCAGTTTTTCAACCAGGGACCCTGGCCTCAAAAACATTCAGTACTTC. It encodes CASSFSTRDPGLKNIQYF.